This T cell receptor beta chain was profiled in a study of blood T cell repertoires in COVID-19. The overall study: Sites across the United States, Italy and Spain contributed samples from acute and convalescent COVID-19. PBMCs, B-cell-depleted T cells, or T cells were the source of the cDNA or gDNA that made up the material.

During active infection, Seattle patients enrolled and were then monitored through disease. V gave up 5 bases and J gave up 5 bases, with 12 bases separating them. Germline CDR1 SGHTA, CDR2 FQGTGA. The CDR3 is 13 residues long. Per the study methods: Estimates of nucleated cell counts were drawn from the amplification of reference gene primers. Sequencing used immunoSEQ multiplex PCR; TCRdb keeps in-frame clones, though not all of them. That table gives V, J and clone size, and the DNA gave D and trimming. Of about 350,000 clones in the sample, 86% were seen once. The TCR comes from an older woman with COVID-19, enrolled during active disease. Input material: peripheral blood. V gene TRBV7-3 combines with J gene TRBJ2-5; D is perhaps TRBD2 (5 bases). CDR3 coding DNA: TGTGCCAGCAGCCCTAGCCCTGGGGAGACCCAGTACTTC. Its protein is CASSPSPGETQYF.